The 32 T cell receptor beta chains below come from one sample, sequenced in a study of spatial heterogeneity in lung cancer. Time point: blood at routine non-recurrence follow-up after resection. Unsorted whole RNA of tumor, nontumor lung or frozen PBMC was sequenced. TCRdb re-called the 5' RACE reads through MiXCR, storing one row per CDR3 protein. The sample consists of around 120,000 distinct CDR3 sequences, 10% to 15% of them appearing once. This specimen consisted of PBMCs, obtained at follow-up. These receptors came from a male donor with early-stage non-small cell lung cancer.

The chain combines TRBV6-2 or TRBV6-3 with TRBJ1-2; TRBD1 matches at 7 bases. With V trimmed by 4 bases and J by 4 bases, 6 bases remained unmatched. The CDR3 contains 14 residues. The germline gives CDR1 MNHEY, CDR2 SVGEGT. The CDR3 region is CASSSRQGGYGYTF. In nucleotides, the CDR3 is TGTGCCAGCAGTTCCCGACAGGGAGGCTATGGCTACACCTTC.

This clonotype has a count of ten or more. This chain connects TRBV5-1 to TRBJ2-3, with TRBD2 matching over 8 bases. Trimming took 4 bases from V and 5 from J; bases not matched to a gene: 6. The germline V gene has CDR1 SGHRS and CDR2 YFSETQ. CDR3 length equals 14 residues. CDR3 sequence: CASSRDAGGDTQYF. The CDR3 DNA follows: TGCGCCAGCAGCCGCGATGCGGGGGGAGATACGCAGTATTTT.

This clonotype was seen a single time. This chain links TRBV27 with TRBJ2-3; possible D gene TRBD2, 7 bases. Trimming removed 6 bases from V and 7 bases from J, with 20 bases in between. There are 15 residues in the CDR3. CDR1 and CDR2 (germline): MNHEY, SMNVEV (reference sequence). CDR3 in amino acids: CASRVEGGRTYTQYF. Written as DNA, the CDR3 is TGTGCCAGCAGGGTCGAGGGGGGGCGTACTTATACGCAGTATTTT.

V is TRBV5-4 and J is TRBJ2-7; D is unresolved. The germline CDR1 and CDR2 sequences are SGHNT and YYREEE (reference sequence). The CDR3 covers 13 residues. Deletions cut 1 base from V and 3 bases from J, with 8 bases between. The CDR3 protein is CASSLSHGYEQYF. CDR3 bases: TGTGCCAGCAGCTTGAGCCACGGCTACGAGCAGTACTTC. The full variable domain, completed using reference TRBV5-4 and TRBJ2-7, is ETGVTQSPTHLIKTRGQQVTLRCSSQSGHNTVSWYQQALGQGPQFIFQYYREEENGRGNFPPRFSGLQFPNYSSELNVNALELDDSALYLCASSLSHGYEQYFGPGTRLTVT.

This clonotype was counted a few times. The chain recombines TRBV4-1 with TRBJ2-3, with D possibly TRBD2 on 7 matching bases. Germline loops: CDR1 MGHRA, CDR2 YSYEKL. The length of the CDR3 is 16 residues. V was pared by 2 bases and J by 0 bases, with 12 bases between. CDR3 amino acids: CASSQTRGASTDTQYF. Written as DNA, the CDR3 is TGCGCCAGCAGCCAAACACGGGGGGCGAGCACAGATACGCAGTATTTT.

The chain couples TRBV20-1 to TRBJ1-1, with D tentatively TRBD1 (6 bases). The germline V and J ends were trimmed by 6 bases and 2 bases, with 13 bases remaining between them. Germline CDR1 is DFQATT and CDR2 is SNEGSKA (reference sequence). CDR3 size: 13 residues. The chain's CDR3 is CSANTGSNTEAFF. The CDR3 DNA reads as TGCAGTGCGAATACAGGGAGTAACACTGAAGCTTTCTTT.

The chain carries TRBV7-8 and TRBJ2-1; tentatively, D is TRBD1 or TRBD2 (5 bases each). Germline V CDR1 and CDR2: SGHVS, FQNEAQ. The CDR3 length is 16 residues. Trimming cost V 5 bases and J 2 bases, with 16 bases left between them. The CDR3 loop reads CASSLRRQGAYNEQFF. The CDR3 bases are TGTGCCAGCAGCCTCCGTCGGCAGGGAGCCTACAATGAGCAGTTCTTC.

This clonotype was detected many times. The gene calls are TRBV14 and TRBJ2-2; D unclear. The CDR3 loop spans 15 amino acids. Germline lookup yields CDR1 SGHDN and CDR2 FVKESK. Between the trimmed V and J ends, which lost 5 bases and 0 bases, there was a span of 10 bases. CDR3 sequence reads: CASSGLFTNTGELFF. The CDR3 DNA sequence: TGTGCCAGCAGCGGCTTATTCACGAACACCGGGGAGCTGTTTTTT.

The J gene is TRBJ1-1, the V gene TRBV5-1, with 9 bases fitting TRBD1. The CDR3 sequence is 14 residues long. The germline CDR1 and CDR2 sequences are SGHRS and YFSETQ. V shed 4 bases and J 6 bases; nucleotides not matched to a gene: 7. DNA for the CDR3: TGCGCCAGCAGCGCACAAAACAGGGGGCCTGAAGCTTTCTTT. It encodes CASSAQNRGPEAFF.

The V and J genes are TRBV15 and TRBJ2-7; D ambiguous. Germline V gene lookup returns CDR1 LNHNV and CDR2 YYDKDF (reference sequence). Deletions cut 0 bases from V and 3 bases from J, with 3 bases between. This CDR3 comprises 12 residues. CDR3 amino acids: CATSREGYEQYF. As DNA, the CDR3 is TGTGCCACCAGCAGAGAGGGCTACGAGCAGTACTTC.

The chain couples TRBV7-9 to TRBJ1-4, with unresolved D. CDR1 is SEHNR and CDR2 is FQNEAQ in the germline V gene (reference sequence). The CDR3 has 18 amino acids. Trimming pared 6 bases from V and 0 bases from J, leaving 20 bases between. The CDR3 DNA reads as TGTGCCAGCAGACCTCCGGGAGCTCTGGATGCAACTAATGAAAAACTGTTTTTT. Protein sequence: CASRPPGALDATNEKLFF.

This clonotype was observed at least ten times. The chain links TRBV29-1 to TRBJ1-1, with D unresolved. The CDR3 has 12 amino acids. V was cut by 6 bases and J by 2 bases, with 10 bases left in between. In germline, CDR1 is SQVTM, CDR2 ANQGSEA. The CDR3 coding sequence is TGCAGCGTCTCTTGGGCAAACACTGAAGCTTTCTTT. Translating gives CSVSWANTEAFF.

This clonotype was seen at least ten times. The CDR3 nucleotides read TGTGCCACCAGCAGAGAAGGAGGGAAGTCTGAAGCTTTCTTT. Protein product: CATSREGGKSEAFF. The gene calls are TRBV15 and TRBJ1-1; D is unresolved. With 0 bases removed from V and 6 bases from J, the gap between germline ends came to 11 bases. This CDR3 contains 14 residues. Germline CDR1 is LNHNV and CDR2 is YYDKDF (reference sequence).

This chain connects TRBV6-5 to TRBJ2-1, with D possibly TRBD2 on 6 matching bases. This CDR3 comprises 14 residues. V was pared by 8 bases and J by 0 bases, with 11 bases between. Germline assignment: CDR1 MNHEY and CDR2 SVGAGI. CDR3 loop: CASGGLSSYNEQFF. The DNA of the CDR3 is TGTGCCAGCGGAGGGTTAAGCTCCTACAATGAGCAGTTCTTC.

This clonotype was counted only a few times. The chain combines TRBV20-1 with TRBJ1-6; the D gene is possibly TRBD1 (6 bases). Germline CDR1 is DFQATT and CDR2 is SNEGSKA (reference sequence). The CDR3 extends over 12 amino acids. Deletions cut 2 bases from V and 18 bases from J, with 17 bases between. CDR3 protein: CSARSMWQGPHF. The CDR3 region has the DNA TGCAGTGCTAGATCCATGTGGCAGGGGCCCCACTTT.

This clonotype came up a few times. J is TRBJ1-4 and V is TRBV13; D might be TRBD1 (5 bases). Germline CDR1 and CDR2: PRHDT and FYEKMQ (reference sequence). V dropped 4 bases and J dropped 2 bases, with 14 bases sitting between them. There are 16 residues in the CDR3. The CDR3 DNA reads TGTGCCAGCAGCTCCCGACAGTCGGCGACTAATGAAAAACTGTTTTTT. Residues: CASSSRQSATNEKLFF.

This clonotype was observed a handful of times. This chain's CDR3 is CASSQRQGFNEKLFF. The CDR3 DNA sequence: TGTGCCAGCTCACAGCGACAGGGCTTCAATGAAAAACTGTTTTTT. This chain links TRBV18 with TRBJ1-4, with 7 bases that match TRBD1. V shed 4 bases and J 5 bases; nucleotides not matched to a gene: 7. Germline V gene data show CDR1 as KGHSH and CDR2 as LQKENI. This CDR3 has 15 residues.

This clonotype was seen many times. This chain links TRBV29-1 with TRBJ1-1; D perhaps matches TRBD1 (5 bases). The V end was cut by 4 bases, the J end by 3 bases, with 9 bases between. Germline V CDR1 and CDR2: SQVTM, ANQGSEA. The CDR3 covers 12 residues. The chain's CDR3 is CSVGGRDTEAFF. CDR3 DNA: TGCAGCGTTGGGGGCAGGGACACTGAAGCTTTCTTT.

This chain uses TRBV12-3 or TRBV12-4 with TRBJ1-2; maybe TRBD1 (6 bases). The CDR3 totals 13 residues. The V end was cut by 5 bases, the J end by 6 bases, with 13 bases between. CDR3 loop: CASSTDRRHGYTF. The CDR3 region has the DNA TGTGCCAGCAGTACCGACAGGCGTCATGGCTACACCTTC.

This clonotype was counted at least ten times. The J gene is TRBJ1-5, the V gene TRBV19; tentatively, D is TRBD1 (5 bases). This CDR3 comprises 14 residues. The germline V gene encodes CDR1 LNHDA and CDR2 SQIVND (reference sequence). V was trimmed by 5 bases and J by 5 bases, leaving 13 bases between them. This chain's CDR3 is CASSHPGWDQPQHF. The CDR3 coding sequence is TGTGCCAGTAGTCATCCAGGGTGGGATCAGCCCCAGCATTTT.

The chain is built from TRBV10-1 and TRBJ2-7, with 9 bases that match TRBD1. Trimming at V came to 4 bases and at J to 0 bases, leaving 4 bases not matched to a gene. The CDR3 loop spans 15 amino acids. The V gene's germline CDR1 is WNHNN and CDR2 SYGVQD (reference sequence). The CDR3 spells CASSGRTGDSYEQYF. CDR3 sequence (DNA): TGCGCCAGCAGTGGTAGGACAGGGGACTCCTACGAGCAGTACTTC.

This chain joins TRBV27 and TRBJ2-3; TRBD2 matches 8 bases. This CDR3 spans 17 amino acids. Losses at the gene ends were 5 bases for V and 1 base for J; bases not matched to a gene: 11. Germline CDR1 and CDR2: MNHEY and SMNVEV (reference sequence). CDR3 region: CASSKNPGTRRTDTQYF. The CDR3 DNA follows: TGTGCCAGCAGTAAAAACCCCGGGACTAGACGCACAGATACGCAGTATTTT.

This clonotype was picked up a small number of times. This rearrangement joins TRBV20-1 to TRBJ2-7, with a tentative D call TRBD1 (5 bases). CDR3 size: 12 residues. Trimming pared 3 bases from V and 3 bases from J, leaving 9 bases between. CDR1 and CDR2 (germline): DFQATT, SNEGSKA (reference sequence). This CDR3 is CSASPTGYEQYF. CDR3 nucleotides: TGCAGTGCTAGCCCTACAGGCTACGAGCAGTACTTC.

This clonotype was seen many times. The chain links TRBV6-6 to TRBJ2-2; D not certain. The length of the CDR3 is 14 residues. The germline V gene encodes CDR1 MNHNY and CDR2 SVGAGI (reference sequence). The germline V and J ends were trimmed by 2 bases and 4 bases, with 8 bases remaining between them. The CDR3 region has the DNA TGTGCCAGCAGTTACGGGGATAGCACCGGGGAGCTGTTTTTT. Protein product: CASSYGDSTGELFF.

This clonotype was seen more than once but under ten times. J is TRBJ2-6 and V is TRBV10-1, with 7 bases aligning to TRBD1. Per the germline V gene, CDR1 is WNHNN and CDR2 is SYGVQD (reference sequence). The CDR3 extends over 19 amino acids. J was trimmed by 3 bases and V by 3 bases; bases with no gene match: 14. The DNA of the CDR3 is TGCGCCAGCAGTGAACGTAGGCCAGGGGGTTCGCATGGGGCCAACGTCCTGACTTTC. Protein: CASSERRPGGSHGANVLTF.

This clonotype has ten or more counts. The chain carries TRBV6-5 and TRBJ2-3; tentatively, D is TRBD2 (5 bases). Trimming removed 4 bases from V and 6 bases from J, with 14 bases in between. The CDR3 is 14 amino acids. Germline V gives CDR1 MNHEY, CDR2 SVGAGI. The CDR3 protein is CASSSPRTGDTQYF. CDR3 bases: TGTGCCAGCAGTTCCCCCCGGACGGGGGATACGCAGTATTTT.

This clonotype was recorded at least ten times. The chain couples TRBV20-1 to TRBJ1-3; D is unresolved. CDR3 length: 14 residues. Trimming cost V 3 bases and J 0 bases, with 9 bases left between them. Germline loops: CDR1 DFQATT, CDR2 SNEGSKA (reference sequence). CDR3 sequence: CSARPGSSGNTIYF. Written as DNA, the CDR3 is TGCAGTGCTAGGCCAGGAAGCTCTGGAAACACCATATATTTT.

This clonotype was counted many times. This rearrangement joins TRBV29-1 to TRBJ1-3; D unclear. The CDR3 spans 13 residues. Germline-derived CDR1 and CDR2 are SQVTM and ANQGSEA. The CDR3 is CRSGRSSGNTIYF. The CDR3 DNA follows: TGCAGGTCCGGACGGAGCTCTGGAAACACCATATATTTT. The whole variable domain, filled in from reference TRBV29-1 and TRBJ1-3, reads SAVISQKPSRDICQRGTSLTIQCQVDSQVTMMFWYRQQPGQSLTLIATANQGSEATYESGFVIDKFPISRPNLTFSTLTVSNMSPEDSSIYLCRSGRSSGNTIYFGEGSWLTVV.

The chain links TRBV20-1 to TRBJ2-1, with D perhaps TRBD1 (6 bases). The germline gives CDR1 DFQATT, CDR2 SNEGSKA (reference sequence). The CDR3 has 15 amino acids. This CDR3 reads CSGLKGDRGYNEQFF. CDR3 DNA sequence: TGCAGCGGATTAAAGGGGGACCGAGGTTACAATGAGCAGTTCTTC.

This clonotype was counted many times. The CDR3 DNA sequence: TGTGCCAGCTACCCTTATGGAACAGGGGTCAACTATGGCTACACCTTC. It yields the protein CASYPYGTGVNYGYTF. The V and J genes are TRBV28 and TRBJ1-2; 7 positions agree with TRBD1. The CDR3 is 16 residues long. The germline CDR1 and CDR2 sequences are MDHEN and SYDVKM. Trimming removed 8 bases from V and 2 bases from J; junction bases left unmatched: 14.

The rearrangement joins TRBV20-1 to TRBJ2-3; TRBD1 aligns across 8 bases. CDR3 size: 15 residues. The germline V gene encodes CDR1 DFQATT and CDR2 SNEGSKA (reference sequence). The trim removed 3 bases at V and 2 bases at J, leaving 7 bases unmatched. The CDR3 sequence: CSARRDRLPTDTQYF. CDR3 in DNA: TGCAGTGCTAGGCGGGACAGGTTACCCACAGATACGCAGTATTTT.

This clonotype has ten or more counts. V is TRBV10-3 and J is TRBJ2-7; D is unresolved. Germline CDR1 reads ENHRY; CDR2 reads SYGVKD. V gave up 2 bases and J gave up 4 bases, with 15 bases separating them. The CDR3 is made up of 15 amino acids. The CDR3 region is CAISERSLRGYEQYF. In DNA form, the CDR3 reads TGTGCCATCAGTGAGAGGTCACTTAGAGGATACGAGCAGTACTTC.